This TCR beta chain is drawn from a study of cytomegalovirus exposure and HLA in healthy donors. Findings and caveats of the study: Investigators reported approximately 150 TCR beta chains as tied to cytomegalovirus. Specific recognition of CMV antigens was confirmed in vitro for three chains (all CMV-associated). Rarity held for most TCR sequences, but there were some public TCRs that occurred in many donors.

TCRdb keeps only in-frame clones here, not all; method: immunoSEQ multiplex PCR. The sample lists about 110,000 clones; around 83% were seen once. A note on this clone: Its antigen is still unknown.

This CDR3 is 14 amino acids long. Germline V gene data show CDR1 as ENHRY and CDR2 as SYGVKD. V was cut by 6 bases and J by 4 bases, with 13 bases left in between. The donors were part of the roughly 130-subject validation cohort, which stood apart from the approximately 630-subject first cohort. The V call is TRBV10-3, the J call TRBJ1-5; a possible D gene is TRBD1 (6 bases). The TCR comes from a woman younger than 35 in good health and CMV-seropositive. The sample was PBMCs. CDR3 in amino acids: CAISPSQGNQPQHF. The DNA for the CDR3 is TGTGCCATCAGCCCCTCTCAGGGGAATCAGCCCCAGCATTTT.